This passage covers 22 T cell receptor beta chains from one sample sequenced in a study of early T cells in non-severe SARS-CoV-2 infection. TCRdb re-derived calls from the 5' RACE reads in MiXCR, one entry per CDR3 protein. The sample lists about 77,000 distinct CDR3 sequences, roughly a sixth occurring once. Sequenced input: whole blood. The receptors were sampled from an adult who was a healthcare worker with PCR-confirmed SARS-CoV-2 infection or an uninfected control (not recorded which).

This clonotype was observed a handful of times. The CDR3 protein is CASSPRSDPNTEAFF. The CDR3 coding sequence is TGTGCCAGCAGCCCTAGGTCAGATCCGAACACTGAAGCTTTCTTT. The chain has TRBV11-2 and TRBJ1-1; D uncertain. Germline V CDR1 and CDR2: SGHAT, FQNNGV. CDR3 length equals 15 residues. V gave up 5 bases and J gave up 1 base, with 14 bases separating them.

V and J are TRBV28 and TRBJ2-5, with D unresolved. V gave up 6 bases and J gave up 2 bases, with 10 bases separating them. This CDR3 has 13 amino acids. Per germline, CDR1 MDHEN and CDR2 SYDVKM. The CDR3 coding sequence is TGTGCCAGCAGAGGACCCTTGCAAGAGACCCAGTACTTC. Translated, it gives CASRGPLQETQYF.

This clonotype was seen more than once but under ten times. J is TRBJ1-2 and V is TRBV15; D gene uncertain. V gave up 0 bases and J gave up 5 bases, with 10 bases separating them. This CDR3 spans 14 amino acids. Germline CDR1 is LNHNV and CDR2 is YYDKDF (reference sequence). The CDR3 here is CATSREVGPYGYTF. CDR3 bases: TGTGCCACCAGCAGAGAAGTCGGGCCTTATGGCTACACCTTC.

This CDR3 is CASSNPRVRSRGYTF. DNA for the CDR3: TGTGCCAGCAGCAACCCACGGGTGAGGTCCCGTGGCTACACCTTC. The chain is built from TRBV14 and TRBJ1-2, with D hard to call. Germline V gene sequence: CDR1 SGHDN, CDR2 FVKESK. The CDR3 extends over 15 amino acids. V gave up 5 bases and J gave up 7 bases, with 20 bases separating them.

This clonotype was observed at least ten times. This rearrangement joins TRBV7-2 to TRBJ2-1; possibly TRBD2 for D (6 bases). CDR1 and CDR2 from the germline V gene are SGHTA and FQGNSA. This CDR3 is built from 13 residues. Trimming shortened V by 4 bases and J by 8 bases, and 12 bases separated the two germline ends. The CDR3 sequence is CASSSRLGYEQFF. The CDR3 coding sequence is TGTGCCAGCAGCTCACGACTAGGATATGAGCAGTTCTTC.

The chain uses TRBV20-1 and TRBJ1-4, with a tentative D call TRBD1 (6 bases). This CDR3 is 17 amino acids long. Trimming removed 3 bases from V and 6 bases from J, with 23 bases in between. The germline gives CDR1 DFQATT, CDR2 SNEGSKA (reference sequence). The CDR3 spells CSARPAGGRGVDEKLFF. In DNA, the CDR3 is TGCAGTGCTAGGCCGGCAGGCGGCAGGGGAGTGGATGAAAAACTGTTTTTT.

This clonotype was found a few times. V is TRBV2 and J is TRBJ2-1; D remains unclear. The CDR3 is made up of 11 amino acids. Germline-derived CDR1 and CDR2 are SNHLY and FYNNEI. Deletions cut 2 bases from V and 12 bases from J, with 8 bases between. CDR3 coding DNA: TGTGCCAGCAGTGAAAGCCCCGGGCAGTTCTTC. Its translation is CASSESPGQFF.

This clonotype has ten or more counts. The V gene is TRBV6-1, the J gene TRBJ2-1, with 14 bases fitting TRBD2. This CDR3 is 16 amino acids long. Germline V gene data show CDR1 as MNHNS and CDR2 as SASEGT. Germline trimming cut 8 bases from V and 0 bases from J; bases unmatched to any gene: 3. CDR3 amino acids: CASGLAGGFSYNEQFF. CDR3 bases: TGTGCCAGCGGACTAGCGGGAGGATTCTCCTACAATGAGCAGTTCTTC.

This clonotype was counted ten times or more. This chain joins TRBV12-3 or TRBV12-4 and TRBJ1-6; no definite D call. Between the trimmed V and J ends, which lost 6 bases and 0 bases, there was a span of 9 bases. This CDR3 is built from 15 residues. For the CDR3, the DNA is TGTGCCAGCAGCTCCGAGGGCTCCTATAATTCACCCCTCCACTTT. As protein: CASSSEGSYNSPLHF.

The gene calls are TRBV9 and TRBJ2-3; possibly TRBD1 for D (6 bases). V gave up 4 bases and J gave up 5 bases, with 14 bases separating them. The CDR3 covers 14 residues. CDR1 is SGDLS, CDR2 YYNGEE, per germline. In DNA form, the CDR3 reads TGTGCCAGCAGCCCCAGCCTAGGGGGAGATACGCAGTATTTT. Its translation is CASSPSLGGDTQYF. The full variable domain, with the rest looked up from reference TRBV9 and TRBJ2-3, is DSGVTQTPKHLITATGQRVTLRCSPRSGDLSVYWYQQSLDQGLQFLIQYYNGEERAKGNILERFSAQQFPDLHSELNLSSLELGDSALYFCASSPSLGGDTQYFGPGTRLTVL.

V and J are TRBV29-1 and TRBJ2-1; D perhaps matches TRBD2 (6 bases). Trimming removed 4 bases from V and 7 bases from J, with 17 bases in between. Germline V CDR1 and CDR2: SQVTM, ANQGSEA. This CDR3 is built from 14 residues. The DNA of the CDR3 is TGCAGCGTTGGTGGTCTCGGGACTGTGAATGAGCAGTTCTTC. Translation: CSVGGLGTVNEQFF.

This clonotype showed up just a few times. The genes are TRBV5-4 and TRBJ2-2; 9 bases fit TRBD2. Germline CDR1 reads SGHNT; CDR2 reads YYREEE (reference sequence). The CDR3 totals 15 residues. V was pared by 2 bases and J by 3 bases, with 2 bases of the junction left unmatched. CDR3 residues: CASSFSGGYTGELFF. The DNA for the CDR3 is TGTGCCAGCAGCTTTAGCGGGGGATACACCGGGGAGCTGTTTTTT.

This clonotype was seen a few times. The CDR3 loop reads CASINGQGNTEAFF. The DNA for the CDR3 is TGTGCCAGCATCAACGGACAGGGCAACACTGAAGCTTTCTTT. The J gene is TRBJ1-1, the V gene TRBV28; TRBD1 aligns across 8 bases. Unmatched junction bases numbered 6, after V lost 7 bases and J lost 2 bases. CDR1 is MDHEN and CDR2 is SYDVKM in the germline V gene. The CDR3 is made up of 14 amino acids. Full variable domain (rest looked up from reference TRBV28 and TRBJ1-1): DVKVTQSSRYLVKRTGEKVFLECVQDMDHENMFWYRQDPGLGLRLIYFSYDVKMKEKGDIPEGYSVSREKKERFSLILESASTNQTSMYLCASINGQGNTEAFFGQGTRLTVV.

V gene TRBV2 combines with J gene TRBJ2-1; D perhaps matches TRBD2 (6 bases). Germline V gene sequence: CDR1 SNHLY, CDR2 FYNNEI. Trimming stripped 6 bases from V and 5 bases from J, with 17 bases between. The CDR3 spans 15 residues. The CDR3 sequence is CASRGGGGAHNEQFF. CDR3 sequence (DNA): TGTGCCAGCAGGGGGGGAGGCGGGGCCCACAATGAGCAGTTCTTC.

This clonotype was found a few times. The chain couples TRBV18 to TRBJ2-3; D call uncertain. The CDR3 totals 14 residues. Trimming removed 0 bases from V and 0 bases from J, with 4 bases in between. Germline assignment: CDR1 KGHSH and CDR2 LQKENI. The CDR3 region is CASSPPSSTDTQYF. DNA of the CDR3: TGTGCCAGCTCACCACCATCCAGCACAGATACGCAGTATTTT.

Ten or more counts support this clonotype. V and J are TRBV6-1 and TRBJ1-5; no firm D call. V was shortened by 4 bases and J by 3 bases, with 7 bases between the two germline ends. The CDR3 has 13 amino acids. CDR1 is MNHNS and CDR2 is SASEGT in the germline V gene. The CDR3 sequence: CASSGRFNQPQHF. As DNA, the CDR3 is TGTGCCAGCAGTGGAAGGTTCAATCAGCCCCAGCATTTT.

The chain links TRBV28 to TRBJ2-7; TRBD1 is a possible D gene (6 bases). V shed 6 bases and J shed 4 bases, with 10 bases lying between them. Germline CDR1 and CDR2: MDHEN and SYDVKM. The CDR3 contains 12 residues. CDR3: CASSWQGYEQYF. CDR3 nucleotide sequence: TGTGCCAGCAGCTGGCAGGGGTACGAGCAGTACTTC.

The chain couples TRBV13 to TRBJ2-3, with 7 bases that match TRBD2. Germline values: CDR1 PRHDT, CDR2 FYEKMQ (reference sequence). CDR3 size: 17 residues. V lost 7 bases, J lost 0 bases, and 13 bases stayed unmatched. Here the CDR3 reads CASTPWWLAESTDTQYF. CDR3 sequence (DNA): TGTGCCAGCACCCCCTGGTGGCTAGCGGAGAGCACAGATACGCAGTATTTT.

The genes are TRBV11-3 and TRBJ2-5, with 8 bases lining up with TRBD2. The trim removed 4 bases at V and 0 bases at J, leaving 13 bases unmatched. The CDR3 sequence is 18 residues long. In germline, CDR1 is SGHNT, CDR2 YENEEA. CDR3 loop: CASSSIVPGLGNQETQYF. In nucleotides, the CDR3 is TGTGCCAGCAGCTCTATAGTACCGGGACTAGGGAACCAAGAGACCCAGTACTTC.

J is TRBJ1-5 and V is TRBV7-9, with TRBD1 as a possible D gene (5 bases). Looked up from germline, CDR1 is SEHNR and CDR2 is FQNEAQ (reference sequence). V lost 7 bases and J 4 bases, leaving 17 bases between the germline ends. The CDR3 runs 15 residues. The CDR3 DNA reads TGTGCCAGCACGAGGGGAGAGGGAGTAAATCAGCCCCAGCATTTT. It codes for CASTRGEGVNQPQHF.

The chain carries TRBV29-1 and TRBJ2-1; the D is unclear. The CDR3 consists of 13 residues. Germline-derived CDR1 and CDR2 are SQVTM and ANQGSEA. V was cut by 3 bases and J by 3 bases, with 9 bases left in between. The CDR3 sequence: CSVEHSSYNEQFF. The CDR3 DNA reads TGCAGCGTTGAGCACAGTAGCTACAATGAGCAGTTCTTC.

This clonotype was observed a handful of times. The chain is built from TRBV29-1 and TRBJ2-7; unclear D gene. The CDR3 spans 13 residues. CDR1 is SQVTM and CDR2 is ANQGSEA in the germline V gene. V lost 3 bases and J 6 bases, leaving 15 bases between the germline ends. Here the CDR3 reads CSVEINVVGEQYF. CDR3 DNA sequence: TGCAGCGTTGAGATAAACGTGGTGGGCGAGCAGTACTTC.